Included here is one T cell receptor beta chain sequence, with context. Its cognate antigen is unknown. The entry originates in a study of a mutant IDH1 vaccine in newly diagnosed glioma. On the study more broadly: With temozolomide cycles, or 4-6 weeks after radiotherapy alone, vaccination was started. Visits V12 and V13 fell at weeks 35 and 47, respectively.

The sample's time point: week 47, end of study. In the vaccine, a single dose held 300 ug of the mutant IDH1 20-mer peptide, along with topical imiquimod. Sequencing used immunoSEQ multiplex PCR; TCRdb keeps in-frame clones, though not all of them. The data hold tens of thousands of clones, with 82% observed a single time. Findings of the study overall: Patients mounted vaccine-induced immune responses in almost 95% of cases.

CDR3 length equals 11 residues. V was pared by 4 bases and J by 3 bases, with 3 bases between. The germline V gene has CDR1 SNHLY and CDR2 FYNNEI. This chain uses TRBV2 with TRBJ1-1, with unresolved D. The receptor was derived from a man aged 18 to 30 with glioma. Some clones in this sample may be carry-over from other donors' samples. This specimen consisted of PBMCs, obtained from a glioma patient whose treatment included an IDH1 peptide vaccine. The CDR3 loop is CASSGDTEAFF. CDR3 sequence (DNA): TGTGCCAGCAGTGGGGACACTGAAGCTTTCTTT. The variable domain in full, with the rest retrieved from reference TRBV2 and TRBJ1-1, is EPEVTQTPSHQVTQMGQEVILRCVPISNHLYFYWYRQILGQKVEFLVSFYNNEISEKSEIFDDQFSVERPDGSNFTLKIRSTKLEDSAMYFCASSGDTEAFFGQGTRLTVV.